The clone carrying this TCR beta chain was seen at least ten times. The antigen is unknown. This specimen belongs to a study of identical twins. Findings and caveats of the study: Twins shared out-of-frame alpha sequences with excess low generation probability. Zero-insertion results could be subject to partial confounding by invariant MAIT and iNKT cells.

After template switching added a universal primer site, the resulting cDNA carried unique molecular identifiers. TCRdb re-called the 5' RACE reads with MiXCR, one entry per CDR3 protein. The data show about 480,000 distinct CDR3 sequences, with about 14% seen just once and approximately 0.52% held by the top ten. These data also formed part of another study, on yellow fever vaccine responses in identical twins.

Sequenced sample: CD4+ T cells sorted from blood. This TCR was sampled from a woman in her late teens or twenties in good health.

Here the CDR3 reads CASSLPTATNEKLFF. The CDR3 DNA is TGCGCCAGCAGCCTCCCGACGGCGACTAATGAAAAACTGTTTTTT. The gene calls are TRBV5-1 and TRBJ1-4; D is undetermined. Deletions cut 4 bases from V and 2 bases from J, with 12 bases between. The CDR3 is 15 amino acids. Germline assignment: CDR1 SGHRS and CDR2 YFSETQ. Full variable domain (rest looked up from reference TRBV5-1 and TRBJ1-4): KAGVTQTPRYLIKTRGQQVTLSCSPISGHRSVSWYQQTPGQGLQFLFEYFSETQRNKGNFPGRFSGRQFSNSRSEMNVSTLELGDSALYLCASSLPTATNEKLFFGSGTQLSVL.